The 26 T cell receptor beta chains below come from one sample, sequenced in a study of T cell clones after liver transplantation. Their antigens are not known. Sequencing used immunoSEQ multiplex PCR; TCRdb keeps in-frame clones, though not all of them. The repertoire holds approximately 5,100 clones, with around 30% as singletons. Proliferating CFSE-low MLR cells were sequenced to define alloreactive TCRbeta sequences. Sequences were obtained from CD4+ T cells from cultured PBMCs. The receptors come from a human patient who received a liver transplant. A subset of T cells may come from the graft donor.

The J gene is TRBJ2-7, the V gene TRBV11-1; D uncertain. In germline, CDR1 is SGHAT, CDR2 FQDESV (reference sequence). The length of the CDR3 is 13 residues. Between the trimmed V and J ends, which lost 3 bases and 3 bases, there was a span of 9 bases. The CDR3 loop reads CASSLGKVYEQYF. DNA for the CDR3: TGTGCCAGCAGCTTGGGTAAGGTCTACGAGCAGTACTTC. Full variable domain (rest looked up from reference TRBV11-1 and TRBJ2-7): EAEVAQSPRYKITEKSQAVAFWCDPISGHATLYWYRQILGQGPELLVQFQDESVVDDSQLPKDRFSAERLKGVDSTLKIQPAELGDSAMYLCASSLGKVYEQYFGPGTRLTVT.

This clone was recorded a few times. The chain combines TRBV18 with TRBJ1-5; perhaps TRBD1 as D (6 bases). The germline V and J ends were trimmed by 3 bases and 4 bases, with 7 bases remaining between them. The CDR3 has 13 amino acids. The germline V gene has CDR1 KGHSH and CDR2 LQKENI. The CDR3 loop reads CASSPTGNQPQHF. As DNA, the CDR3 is TGTGCCAGCTCACCTACAGGGAATCAGCCCCAGCATTTT.

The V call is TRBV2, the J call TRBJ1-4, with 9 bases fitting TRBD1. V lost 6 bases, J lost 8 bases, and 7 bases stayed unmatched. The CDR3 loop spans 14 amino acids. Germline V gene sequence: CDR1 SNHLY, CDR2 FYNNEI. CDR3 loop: CASRDRGGREKLFF. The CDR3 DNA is TGTGCCAGCAGAGACAGGGGGGGGAGAGAAAAACTGTTTTTT.

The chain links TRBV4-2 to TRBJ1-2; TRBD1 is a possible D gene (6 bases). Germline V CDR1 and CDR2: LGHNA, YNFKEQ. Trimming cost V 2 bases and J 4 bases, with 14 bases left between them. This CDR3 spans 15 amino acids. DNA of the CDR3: TGTGCCAGCAGCCAAACCCGGACAGCCCTCTATGGCTACACCTTC. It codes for CASSQTRTALYGYTF.

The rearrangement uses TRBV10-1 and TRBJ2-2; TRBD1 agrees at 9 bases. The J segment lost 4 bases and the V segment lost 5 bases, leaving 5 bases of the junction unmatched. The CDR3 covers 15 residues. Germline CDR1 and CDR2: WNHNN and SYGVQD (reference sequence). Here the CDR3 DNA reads TGCGCCAGCAGTTCGGGACAGGGAATCACCGGGGAGCTGTTTTTT. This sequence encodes CASSSGQGITGELFF.

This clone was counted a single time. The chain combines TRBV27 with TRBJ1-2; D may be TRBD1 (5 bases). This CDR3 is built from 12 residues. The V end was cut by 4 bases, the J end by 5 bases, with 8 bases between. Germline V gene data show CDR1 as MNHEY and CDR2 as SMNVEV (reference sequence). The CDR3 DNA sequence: TGTGCCAGCAGTTCGACAGCTTATGGCTACACCTTC. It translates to CASSSTAYGYTF.

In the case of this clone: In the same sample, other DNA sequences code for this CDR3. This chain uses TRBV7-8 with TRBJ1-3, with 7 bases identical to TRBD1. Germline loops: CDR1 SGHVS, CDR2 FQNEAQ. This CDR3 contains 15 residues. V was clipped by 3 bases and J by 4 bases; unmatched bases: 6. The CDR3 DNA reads TGTGCCAGCAGCTTGGAGGGGGCGGGGGGAAACACCATATATTTT. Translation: CASSLEGAGGNTIYF.

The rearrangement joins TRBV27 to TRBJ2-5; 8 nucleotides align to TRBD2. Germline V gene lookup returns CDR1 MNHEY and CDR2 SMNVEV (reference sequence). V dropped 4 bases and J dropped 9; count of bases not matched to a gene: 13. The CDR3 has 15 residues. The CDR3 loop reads CASSSAGGEDVAQYF. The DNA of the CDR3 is TGTGCCAGCAGTTCCGCCGGGGGGGAGGATGTGGCCCAGTACTTC.

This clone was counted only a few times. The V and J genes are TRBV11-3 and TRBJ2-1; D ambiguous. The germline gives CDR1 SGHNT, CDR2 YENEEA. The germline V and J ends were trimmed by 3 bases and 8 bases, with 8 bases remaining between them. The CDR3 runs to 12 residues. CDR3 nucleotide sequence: TGTGCCAGCAGCTTGGGATTCGATGAGCAGTTCTTC. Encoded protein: CASSLGFDEQFF.

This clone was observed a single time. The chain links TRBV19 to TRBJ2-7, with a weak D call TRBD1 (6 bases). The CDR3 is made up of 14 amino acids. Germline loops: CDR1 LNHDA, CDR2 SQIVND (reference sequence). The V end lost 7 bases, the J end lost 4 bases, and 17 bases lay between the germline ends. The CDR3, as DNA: TGTGCCAGTACCACCGGGCCTGGGACATACGAGCAGTACTTC. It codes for CASTTGPGTYEQYF.

The chain's CDR3 is CASSYPPQGYEQYF. The CDR3 region has the DNA TGTGCCAGCAGTTACCCCCCCCAGGGGTACGAGCAGTACTTC. The J gene is TRBJ2-7, the V gene TRBV6-6, with D possibly TRBD1 on 6 matching bases. Germline CDR1 MNHNY, CDR2 SVGAGI (reference sequence). The ends were cut back, 2 bases at V and 4 bases at J, with 12 bases in the middle. The CDR3 length is 14 residues.

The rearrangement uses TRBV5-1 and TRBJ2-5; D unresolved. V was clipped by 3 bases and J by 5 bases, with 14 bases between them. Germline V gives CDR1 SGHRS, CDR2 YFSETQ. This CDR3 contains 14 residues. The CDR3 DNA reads TGCGCCAGCAGCTCAAAAGACGGCTCGGAGACCCAGTACTTC. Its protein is CASSSKDGSETQYF.

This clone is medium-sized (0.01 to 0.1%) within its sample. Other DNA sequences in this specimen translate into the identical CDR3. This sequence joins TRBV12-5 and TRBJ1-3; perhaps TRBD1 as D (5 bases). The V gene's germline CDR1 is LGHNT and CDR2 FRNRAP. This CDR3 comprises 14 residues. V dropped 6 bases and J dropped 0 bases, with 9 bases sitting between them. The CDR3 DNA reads TGTGCTAGTGGAGCGGGGGGCTCTGGAAACACCATATATTTT. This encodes CASGAGGSGNTIYF.

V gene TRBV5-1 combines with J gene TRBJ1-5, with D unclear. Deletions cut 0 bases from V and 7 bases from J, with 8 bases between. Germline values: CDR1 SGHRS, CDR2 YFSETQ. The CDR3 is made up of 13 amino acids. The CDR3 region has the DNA TGCGCCAGCAGCTTGGACTTCTCCCAGCCCCAGCATTTT. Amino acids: CASSLDFSQPQHF.

The CDR3 region is CASSSPKGLANTGELFF. The CDR3 coding sequence is TGTGCCAGCAGCTCACCAAAGGGACTAGCGAACACCGGGGAGCTGTTTTTT. The rearrangement links TRBV11-2 to TRBJ2-2; 8 nucleotides match TRBD2. V lost 4 bases to trimming and J lost 0 bases; unmatched junction nucleotides: 7. The germline gives CDR1 SGHAT, CDR2 FQNNGV. The CDR3 covers 17 residues.

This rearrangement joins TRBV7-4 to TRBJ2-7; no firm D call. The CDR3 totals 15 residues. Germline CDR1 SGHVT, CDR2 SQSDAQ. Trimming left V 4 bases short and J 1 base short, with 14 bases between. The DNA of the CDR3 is TGTGCCAGCAGCTCCTGGGGTAAGAGGTCCTACGAGCAGTACTTC. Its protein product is CASSSWGKRSYEQYF.

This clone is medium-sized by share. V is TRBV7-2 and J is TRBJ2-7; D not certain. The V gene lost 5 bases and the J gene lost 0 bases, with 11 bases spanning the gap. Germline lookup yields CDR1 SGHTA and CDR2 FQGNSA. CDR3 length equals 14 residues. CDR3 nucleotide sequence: TGTGCCAGCAGCCTTTCTCCCCCCTCCTACGAGCAGTACTTC. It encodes CASSLSPPSYEQYF.

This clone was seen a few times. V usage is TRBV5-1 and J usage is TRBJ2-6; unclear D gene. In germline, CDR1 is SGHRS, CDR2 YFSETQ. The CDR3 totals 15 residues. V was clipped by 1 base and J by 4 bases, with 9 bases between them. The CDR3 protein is CASSLTWSGANVLTF. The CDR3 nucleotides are TGCGCCAGCAGCTTGACCTGGTCGGGGGCCAACGTCCTGACTTTC.

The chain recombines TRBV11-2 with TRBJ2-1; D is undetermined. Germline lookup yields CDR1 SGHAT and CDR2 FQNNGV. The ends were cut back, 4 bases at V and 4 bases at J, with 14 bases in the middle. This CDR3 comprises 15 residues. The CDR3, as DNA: TGTGCCAGCAGCTCACGGGCCGAATCATACAATGAGCAGTTCTTC. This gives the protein CASSSRAESYNEQFF.

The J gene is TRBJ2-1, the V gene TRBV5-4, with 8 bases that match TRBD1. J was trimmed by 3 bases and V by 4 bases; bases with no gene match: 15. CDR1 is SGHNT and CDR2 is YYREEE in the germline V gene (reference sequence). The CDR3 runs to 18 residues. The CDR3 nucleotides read TGTGCCAGCAGCCGACAGGGGAACGCGCCCCGAGACTACAATGAGCAGTTCTTC. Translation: CASSRQGNAPRDYNEQFF.

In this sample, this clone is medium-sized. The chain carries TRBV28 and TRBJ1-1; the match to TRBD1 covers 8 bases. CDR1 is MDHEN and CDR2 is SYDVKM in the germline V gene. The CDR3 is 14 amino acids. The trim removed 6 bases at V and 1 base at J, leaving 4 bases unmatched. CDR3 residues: CASRPGTGNTEAFF. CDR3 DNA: TGTGCCAGCAGACCCGGGACAGGGAACACTGAAGCTTTCTTT.

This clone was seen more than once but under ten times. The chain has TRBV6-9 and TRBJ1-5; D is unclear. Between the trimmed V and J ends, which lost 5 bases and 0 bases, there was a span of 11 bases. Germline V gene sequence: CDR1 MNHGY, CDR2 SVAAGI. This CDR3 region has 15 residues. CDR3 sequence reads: CASSEQQYSNQPQHF. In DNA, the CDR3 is TGTGCCAGCAGTGAACAGCAGTATAGCAATCAGCCCCAGCATTTT.

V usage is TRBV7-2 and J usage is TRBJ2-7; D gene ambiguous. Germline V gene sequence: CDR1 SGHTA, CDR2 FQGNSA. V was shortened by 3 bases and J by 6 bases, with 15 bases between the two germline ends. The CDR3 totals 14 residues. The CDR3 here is CASSLDRLTPEQYF. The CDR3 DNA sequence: TGTGCCAGCAGCTTGGACCGATTGACACCCGAGCAGTACTTC.

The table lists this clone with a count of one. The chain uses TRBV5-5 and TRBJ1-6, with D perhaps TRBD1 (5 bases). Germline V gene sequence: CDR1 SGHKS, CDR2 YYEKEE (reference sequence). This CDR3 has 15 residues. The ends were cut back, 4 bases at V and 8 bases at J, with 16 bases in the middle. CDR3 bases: TGTGCCAGCAGCCAAGGCGGGACCGCTCATTCACCCCTCCACTTT. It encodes CASSQGGTAHSPLHF.

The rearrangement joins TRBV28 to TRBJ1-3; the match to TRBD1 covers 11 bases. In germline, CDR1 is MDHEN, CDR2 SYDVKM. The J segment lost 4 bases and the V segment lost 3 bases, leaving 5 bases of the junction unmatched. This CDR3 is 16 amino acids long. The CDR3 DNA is TGTGCCAGCAGTTTCGGACAGGGGGCACGAGGAAACACCATATATTTT. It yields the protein CASSFGQGARGNTIYF.

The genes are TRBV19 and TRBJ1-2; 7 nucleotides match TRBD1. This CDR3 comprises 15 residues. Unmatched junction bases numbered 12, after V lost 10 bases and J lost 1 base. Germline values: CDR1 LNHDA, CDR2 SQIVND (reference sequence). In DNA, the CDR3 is TGTGCCACCAGGGACAGCCATCTATTTAACTATGGCTACACCTTC. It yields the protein CATRDSHLFNYGYTF.